Shown below are 20 T cell receptor beta chains from a single sample sequenced in a study of blood T cell repertoires in COVID-19. Profiling relied on immunoSEQ multiplex PCR, and the TCRdb table lists in-frame clones only, not all of them. The table includes hundreds of thousands of clones, 85% detected once. Material for sequencing was peripheral blood. Receptors were obtained from a young woman with acute or convalescent COVID-19.

The chain joins TRBV10-3 to TRBJ2-7; 8 bases align to TRBD1. The length of the CDR3 is 15 residues. The germline V gene has CDR1 ENHRY and CDR2 SYGVKD. V lost 2 bases to trimming and J lost 2 bases; unmatched junction nucleotides: 5. The CDR3 nucleotides are TGTGCCATCAGTGAGATCCGGACAGGGACCTACGAGCAGTACTTC. This gives the protein CAISEIRTGTYEQYF.

This rearrangement joins TRBV2 to TRBJ2-1, with D perhaps matching TRBD1 (6 bases). The germline V gene has CDR1 SNHLY and CDR2 FYNNEI. This CDR3 region has 16 residues. V lost 2 bases, J lost 0 bases, and 11 bases lay in between. The DNA of the CDR3 is TGTGCCAGCAGTGAACTCCAGGGGAACTCCTACAATGAGCAGTTCTTC. Translation gives CASSELQGNSYNEQFF.

The rearrangement links TRBV20-1 to TRBJ1-5; 11 bases line up with TRBD1. CDR1 is DFQATT and CDR2 is SNEGSKA in the germline V gene (reference sequence). The CDR3 runs 16 residues. The junction had 7 bases not matched to a gene; V was cut back by 3 bases and J by 3 bases. CDR3 region: CSASRDRGTVNQPQHF. The CDR3 DNA is TGCAGTGCTAGTCGGGACAGGGGGACCGTCAATCAGCCCCAGCATTTT.

In DNA, the CDR3 is TGTGCCACCACTCCCGCGACACAAAAAACCTACGAGCAGTACTTC. It is translated as CATTPATQKTYEQYF. The chain carries TRBV24-1 and TRBJ2-7; D remains ambiguous. The CDR3 has 15 amino acids. V dropped 8 bases and J dropped 2 bases, with 18 bases sitting between them. Germline V CDR1 and CDR2: KGHDR, SFDVKD.

This chain uses TRBV3-1 (or the pseudogene TRBV3-2) with TRBJ1-4, with D maybe TRBD1 (5 bases). The CDR3 consists of 13 residues. In germline, CDR1 is LGHDT, CDR2 YNNKEL (reference sequence). The V end was cut by 3 bases, the J end by 8 bases, with 10 bases between. CDR3 residues: CASSQLEGEKLFF. CDR3 nucleotide sequence: TGTGCCAGCAGCCAGTTGGAGGGGGAAAAACTGTTTTTT.

The V gene is TRBV12-3 or TRBV12-4, the J gene TRBJ1-2, with D unresolved. This CDR3 is 13 amino acids long. V was pared by 4 bases and J by 4 bases, with 10 bases between. CDR3 amino acids: CASSSGLIYGYTF. DNA for the CDR3: TGTGCCAGCAGTTCAGGACTCATCTATGGCTACACCTTC.

The rearrangement uses TRBV10-3 and TRBJ1-1, with D perhaps matching TRBD1 (6 bases). V lost 10 bases and J lost 1, with 7 bases in between. Germline values: CDR1 ENHRY, CDR2 SYGVKD. CDR3 length equals 11 residues. The CDR3 DNA is TGTGCCACACAGGGGAACACTGAAGCTTTCTTT. This sequence encodes CATQGNTEAFF.

The V gene is TRBV27, the J gene TRBJ1-1; weak D call: TRBD1 (5 bases). The CDR3 has 16 residues. V was trimmed by 10 bases and J by 4 bases, leaving 25 bases between them. CDR1 is MNHEY, CDR2 SMNVEV, per germline (reference sequence). DNA for the CDR3: TGTGCCACCAGAAAAAGAGGGAGGCGCGGGGGCACTGAAGCTTTCTTT. This codes for CATRKRGRRGGTEAFF.

The V gene is TRBV27, the J gene TRBJ1-1; no reliable D call. V lost 8 bases, J lost 2 bases, and 15 bases lay in between. CDR3 length equals 14 residues. In germline, CDR1 is MNHEY, CDR2 SMNVEV (reference sequence). CDR3 protein: CASQNGDSNTEAFF. DNA of the CDR3: TGTGCCAGCCAAAACGGGGATTCAAACACTGAAGCTTTCTTT.

This clone was observed a single time. The rearrangement joins TRBV6-1 to TRBJ2-3; 8 nucleotides agree with TRBD2. The ends lost 1 base at V and 4 bases at J; junction bases unmatched: 4. From germline, CDR1 is MNHNS and CDR2 SASEGT. This CDR3 comprises 15 residues. The CDR3 spells CASSEGAGVADTQYF. CDR3 nucleotide sequence: TGTGCCAGCAGTGAAGGAGCGGGGGTGGCAGATACGCAGTATTTT.

The CDR3 nucleotides read TGTGCCAGCAGCCTTGGAAACGGGGGCTACACCTTC. Translation gives CASSLGNGGYTF. V gene TRBV6-5 combines with J gene TRBJ1-2, with D uncertain. V was trimmed by 6 bases and J by 8 bases, leaving 13 bases between them. Germline CDR1 is MNHEY and CDR2 is SVGAGI. The CDR3 extends over 12 amino acids.

J is TRBJ2-7 and V is TRBV30; D may be TRBD2 (5 bases). Germline V gene sequence: CDR1 GTSNPN, CDR2 SVGIG (reference sequence). Trimming took 6 bases from V and 1 from J, leaving 10 bases between them. The CDR3 totals 12 residues. The DNA for the CDR3 is TGTGCCTGCGGGGAAGGGTCCTACGAGCAGTACTTC. Translated: CACGEGSYEQYF.

This clone appeared a single time. The chain recombines TRBV2 with TRBJ1-5; weak D call: TRBD1 (6 bases). Trimming removed 3 bases at V and 7 bases at J, with 16 bases between. The germline V gene encodes CDR1 SNHLY and CDR2 FYNNEI. This CDR3 contains 15 residues. This CDR3 reads CASSELNRVRQPQHF. CDR3 nucleotides: TGTGCCAGCAGTGAGTTGAACAGGGTCCGCCAGCCCCAGCATTTT.

The chain employs TRBV7-9 and TRBJ1-1; 9 positions match TRBD1. The V gene end was trimmed by 4 bases and the J gene end by 1 base; junction bases not matched to a gene: 4. Germline CDR1 SEHNR, CDR2 FQNEAQ (reference sequence). The CDR3 totals 15 residues. The CDR3 region is CASSSETGGNTEAFF. Written as DNA, the CDR3 is TGTGCCAGCAGCTCAGAGACAGGGGGGAACACTGAAGCTTTCTTT.

This rearrangement joins TRBV2 to TRBJ2-7; perhaps TRBD1 as D (6 bases). This CDR3 comprises 11 residues. Trimming stripped 6 bases from V and 3 bases from J, with 6 bases between. In germline, CDR1 is SNHLY, CDR2 FYNNEI. CDR3 nucleotides: TGTGCCAGCAGGGACAGCTACGAGCAGTACTTC. Translating gives CASRDSYEQYF.

The chain links TRBV6-1 to TRBJ1-4, with D uncertain. The CDR3 length is 16 residues. V lost 0 bases and J lost 2, with 10 bases in between. Germline V gene sequence: CDR1 MNHNS, CDR2 SASEGT. The CDR3 DNA follows: TGTGCCAGCAGTGAAGCGAGAAGAGGGACTAATGAAAAACTGTTTTTT. Translated, it gives CASSEARRGTNEKLFF.

The chain couples TRBV24-1 to TRBJ2-3, with 10 bases lining up with TRBD2. The CDR3 length is 16 residues. The germline V gene has CDR1 KGHDR and CDR2 SFDVKD. Unmatched junction bases numbered 5, after V lost 1 base and J lost 5 bases. CDR3 in amino acids: CATSDLTSGKGDTQYF. The DNA for the CDR3 is TGTGCCACCAGTGATTTAACTAGCGGGAAGGGAGATACGCAGTATTTT.

The chain has TRBV29-1 and TRBJ1-2; 10 bases align to TRBD1. CDR1 and CDR2 from the germline V gene are SQVTM and ANQGSEA. V shed 8 bases and J 4 bases; nucleotides not matched to a gene: 10. This CDR3 comprises 14 residues. CDR3 protein: CSISTGGVTYGYTF. The DNA of the CDR3 is TGCAGCATATCGACAGGGGGCGTCACCTATGGCTACACCTTC.

The chain has TRBV9 and TRBJ2-1, with D hard to call. CDR1 and CDR2 (germline): SGDLS, YYNGEE. Trimming cost V 2 bases and J 3 bases, with 9 bases left between them. The CDR3 length is 14 residues. CDR3 DNA sequence: TGTGCCAGCAGCGTGGTAGCCAACTACAATGAGCAGTTCTTC. It translates to CASSVVANYNEQFF. Variable domain in full (rest from reference TRBV9 and TRBJ2-1): DSGVTQTPKHLITATGQRVTLRCSPRSGDLSVYWYQQSLDQGLQFLIQYYNGEERAKGNILERFSAQQFPDLHSELNLSSLELGDSALYFCASSVVANYNEQFFGPGTRLTVL.

J is TRBJ2-7 and V is TRBV21-1; the DNA was not used to check the table's D call, TRBD2. TRBV21-1 is classified as a pseudogene. The CDR3 extends over 15 amino acids. CDR3 DNA sequence: TGTGCCAGCAGCCCGGACCGGGAATTATCCTACGAGCAGTACTTC. It yields the protein CASSPDRELSYEQYF.